This TCR beta chain was identified during a study of blood T cell repertoires in COVID-19. The CDR3 runs to 15 residues. The V and J ends lost 6 bases and 4 bases respectively, with 13 bases between them. Per germline, CDR1 MNHEY and CDR2 SVGAGI. Per the authors' pipeline: Quantification of nucleated cells was approximated via reference gene primer amplification. Repertoires were generated with immunoSEQ multiplex PCR, while TCRdb's copy carries only in-frame clones and drops some. V and J calls and clone size are those listed in that table; D and trimming were worked out from the DNA. The table has 150,000 to 250,000 clones, 70% to 85% seen once.

The origin of this receptor is a human donor with acute or convalescent COVID-19. The donor label of this sample is uncertain. The chain has TRBV6-5 and TRBJ1-6; D gene ambiguous. The sequencing sample was made of peripheral blood. In DNA form, the CDR3 reads TGTGCCAGCAGCGCGGCCAACTGGTATAATTCACCCCTCCACTTT. Protein sequence: CASSAANWYNSPLHF.